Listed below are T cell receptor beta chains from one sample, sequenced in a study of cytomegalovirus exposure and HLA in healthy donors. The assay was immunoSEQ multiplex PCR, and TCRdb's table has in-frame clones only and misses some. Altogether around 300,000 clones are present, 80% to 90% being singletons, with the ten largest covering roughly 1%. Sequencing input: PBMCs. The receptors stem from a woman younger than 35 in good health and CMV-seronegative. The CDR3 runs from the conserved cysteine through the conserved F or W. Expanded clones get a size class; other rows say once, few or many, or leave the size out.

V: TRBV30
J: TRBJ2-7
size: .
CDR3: CAWSLLLEQYF

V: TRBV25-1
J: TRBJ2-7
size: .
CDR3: CASSELDRETLNAYEQYF

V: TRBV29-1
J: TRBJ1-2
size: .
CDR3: CSVIRQGPYGYTF

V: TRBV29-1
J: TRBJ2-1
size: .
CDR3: CSVAGVAVTSGRLNSYNEQFF

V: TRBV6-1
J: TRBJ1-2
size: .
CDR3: CASSEIDGYTF

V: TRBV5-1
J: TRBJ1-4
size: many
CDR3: CASSLQGRNEKLFF

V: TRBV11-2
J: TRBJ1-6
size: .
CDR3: CASSYRGNSPLHF

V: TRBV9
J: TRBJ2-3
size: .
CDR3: CASSVGASGWTDTQYF

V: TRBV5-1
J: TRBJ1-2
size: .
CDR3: CASTGHDDYGYTF

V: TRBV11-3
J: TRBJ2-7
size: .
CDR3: CASSLVLAGGREQYF

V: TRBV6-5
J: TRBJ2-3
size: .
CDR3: CASSYGAGQGSDTQYF

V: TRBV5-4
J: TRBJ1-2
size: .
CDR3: CASTTGGANYGYTF

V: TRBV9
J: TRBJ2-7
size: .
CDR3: CASSVEEKPYEQYF

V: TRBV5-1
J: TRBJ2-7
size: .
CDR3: CASSLASSGHQDEQYF

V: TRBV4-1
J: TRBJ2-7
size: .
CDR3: CASSQFTSGSSYEQYF

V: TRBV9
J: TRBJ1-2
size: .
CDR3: CASSVDREYRYGYTF

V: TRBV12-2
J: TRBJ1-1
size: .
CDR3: CAGGITGANTEAFF

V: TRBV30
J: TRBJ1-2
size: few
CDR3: CAWSRDRGGDGYTF

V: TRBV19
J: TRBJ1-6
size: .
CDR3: CATAQLSYNSPLHF

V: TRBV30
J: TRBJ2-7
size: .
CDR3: CAWGDSYLPYEQYF

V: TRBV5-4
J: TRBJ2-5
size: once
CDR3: CASSLVPTSGSRETQYF

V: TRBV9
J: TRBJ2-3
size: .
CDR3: CASSVGSVSTDTQYF

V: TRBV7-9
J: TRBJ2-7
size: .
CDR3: CASSARLAGDYEQYF

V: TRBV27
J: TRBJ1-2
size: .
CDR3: CASSLNWAASGYTF

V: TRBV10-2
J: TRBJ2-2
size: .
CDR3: CASTTRAVTGELFF

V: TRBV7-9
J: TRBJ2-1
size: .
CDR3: CASSLGATEQFF